The T cell receptor (beta chain) under discussion was sequenced for a study of T cell repertoires in cytomegalovirus infection. Study as a whole: Indicated by public TCR beta signatures were CMV infection and matching HLA type. Study-level results: People with CMV and the relevant HLA were identified by cumulative public TCR beta family frequency. Across the ex vivo response, the dominant clonotypes were HLA-C-restricted CMV-specific TCR beta clonotypes.

V dropped 6 bases and J dropped 7 bases, with 16 bases sitting between them. CDR3 length equals 13 residues. The germline V gene encodes CDR1 ENHRY and CDR2 SYGVKD. TCRdb passed the reads through MiXCR, listing each CDR3 protein once. The repertoire has around 530,000 distinct CDR3 sequences, more than 15% of them found once; the top ten carry 20% to 30%. This clonotype appeared a few times. Its antigen is currently unknown. Sequencing was done on a sample of CD8+ T cells from PBMCs. The TCR originated in a human donor in good health (CMV status not recorded). Some clones in this sample may be carry-over from other donors' samples. This chain uses TRBV10-3 with TRBJ2-7; D may correspond to TRBD1 or TRBD2 (5 bases each). The CDR3 DNA is TGTGCCATCAGCCGGGACCCGATATGGGAGCAGTACTTC. This sequence encodes CAISRDPIWEQYF.